This is a list of T cell receptor beta chains from one sample in a study of T cell changes during pregnancy in multiple sclerosis. Using immunoSEQ multiplex PCR, the repertoire was profiled, and TCRdb retains in-frame clones only, with some absent. The sample lists about 110,000 clones; roughly nine tenths were seen once. The input for sequencing was peripheral blood, taken after pregnancy. The source is a female donor with multiple sclerosis, enrolled in a pregnancy study. The CDR3 runs from the conserved cysteine through the conserved F or W. Fields, in order: D gene, V gene, J gene, CDR3 DNA, CDR3 protein. D genes are given only for firm matches.

-	TRBV6-1	TRBJ1-3	TGTGCCAGCGGATCGGCGGTCTCTGGAAACACCATATATTTT	CASGSAVSGNTIYF
TRBD1	TRBV9	TRBJ2-2	TGTGCCAGCGGTACCGGGACAGTGGAGCTGTTTTTT	CASGTGTVELFF
-	TRBV27	TRBJ1-5	TGTGCCAGCGGAGACCCCGTAGGCAATCAGCCCCAGCATTTT	CASGDPVGNQPQHF
-	TRBV7-9	TRBJ2-7	TGTGCCAGCAGCTTAGCGGACATCAGCTACGAGCAGTACTTC	CASSLADISYEQYF
-	TRBV5-1	TRBJ1-3	TGCGCCAGCAGCTTGGACAGGGTTGGAAACACCATATATTTT	CASSLDRVGNTIYF
TRBD1	TRBV11-3	TRBJ2-2	TGTGCCAGCAGACTGACAGGGGCGGGCACCGGGGAGCTGTTTTTT	CASRLTGAGTGELFF
TRBD1	TRBV6-5	TRBJ1-2	TGTGCCAGCAGACGACAGGGAGGCTATGGCTACACCTTC	CASRRQGGYGYTF
-	TRBV6-6	TRBJ2-2	TGTGCCAGCAGTTACTCTATCAGTCCCGGGGAGCTGTTTTTT	CASSYSISPGELFF
-	TRBV7-6	TRBJ1-5	TGTGCCAGCAGCTTATCCGGGTCCGGCAATCAGCCCCAGCATTTT	CASSLSGSGNQPQHF
-	TRBV7-3	TRBJ1-1	TGTGCCAGCAGCTTAGTCGGTAACACTGAAGCTTTCTTT	CASSLVGNTEAFF
TRBD1	TRBV6-5	TRBJ2-7	TGTGCCAGCAGTTGGGGACAGGGCCTTACCTACGAGCAGTACTTC	CASSWGQGLTYEQYF
-	TRBV11-2	TRBJ2-7	TGTGCCAGCAGTCGTGAGATGAGGGTCTACGAGCAGTACTTC	CASSREMRVYEQYF